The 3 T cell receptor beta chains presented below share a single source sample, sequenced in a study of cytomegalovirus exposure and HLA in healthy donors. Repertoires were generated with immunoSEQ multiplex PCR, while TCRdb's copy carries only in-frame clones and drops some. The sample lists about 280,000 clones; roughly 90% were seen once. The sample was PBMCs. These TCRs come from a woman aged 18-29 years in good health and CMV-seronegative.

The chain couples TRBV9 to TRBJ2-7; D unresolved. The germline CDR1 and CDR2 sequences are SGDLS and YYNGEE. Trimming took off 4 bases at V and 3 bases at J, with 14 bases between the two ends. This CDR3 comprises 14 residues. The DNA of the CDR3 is TGTGCCAGCAGCCCCCGAGATTTGCGCTACGAGCAGTACTTC. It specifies CASSPRDLRYEQYF.

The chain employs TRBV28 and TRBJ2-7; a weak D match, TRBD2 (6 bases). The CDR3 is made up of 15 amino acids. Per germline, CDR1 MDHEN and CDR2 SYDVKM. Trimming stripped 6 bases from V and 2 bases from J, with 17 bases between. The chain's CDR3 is CASRPKLAPAYEQYF. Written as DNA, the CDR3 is TGTGCCAGCAGGCCCAAACTAGCTCCTGCCTACGAGCAGTACTTC.

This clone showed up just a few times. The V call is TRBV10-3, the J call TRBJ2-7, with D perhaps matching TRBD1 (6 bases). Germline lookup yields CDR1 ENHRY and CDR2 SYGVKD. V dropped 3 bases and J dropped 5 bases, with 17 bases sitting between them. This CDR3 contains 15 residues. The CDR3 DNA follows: TGTGCCATCAGTGACTTCCGGGACAAGGGGCACGAGCAGTACTTC. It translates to CAISDFRDKGHEQYF.